One sample yielded the 4 T cell receptor beta chains listed below, sequenced in a study of shared clonotypes between healthy human individuals. This table comes from immunoSEQ multiplex PCR, and its TCRdb copy is limited to in-frame clones, with some not included. The data contain roughly 2 million clones, about 95% of them seen just once; the ten biggest clones take up 0.85% to 1.3%. CD45RO negativity and positive selection for CCR7 defined naive CD8 cells, a population that excluded terminally differentiated effector memory CD45RA+ cells. The sample consisted of naive CD8+ T cells sorted from blood. Receptors originate from a man aged 18 to 30 in good health.

This clone has only one observation. Other DNA variants within this sample encode the same CDR3. The chain recombines TRBV30 with TRBJ1-1, with D uncertain. Germline CDR1 and CDR2: GTSNPN and SVGIG (reference sequence). The CDR3 is 13 residues long. V was shortened by 0 bases and J by 4 bases, with 9 bases between the two germline ends. The CDR3: CAWSVISGTEAFF. In DNA, the CDR3 is TGTGCCTGGAGTGTAATTAGTGGCACTGAAGCTTTCTTT.

The chain couples TRBV25-1 to TRBJ2-3; TRBD2 agrees at 9 bases. The CDR3 has 16 residues. With V trimmed by 0 bases and J by 4 bases, 5 bases remained unmatched. Germline V CDR1 and CDR2: MGHDK, SYGVNS. This CDR3 reads CASSEYGRGGPDTQYF. As DNA, the CDR3 is TGTGCCAGCAGTGAATACGGGCGGGGGGGCCCAGATACGCAGTATTTT.

The chain uses TRBV25-1 and TRBJ2-5; 7 bases fit TRBD1. V lost 7 bases and J lost 2; bases outside the gene matches: 4. The CDR3 length is 13 residues. CDR1 is MGHDK, CDR2 SYGVNS, per germline. The CDR3 here is CASKRTGQETQYF. The CDR3 nucleotides read TGTGCCAGCAAGAGGACAGGACAAGAGACCCAGTACTTC.

The V call is TRBV14, the J call TRBJ1-2; possible D gene TRBD1, 5 bases. From germline, CDR1 is SGHDN and CDR2 FVKESK. The V end lost 1 base, the J end lost 6 bases, and 9 bases lay between the germline ends. This CDR3 comprises 13 residues. CDR3 coding DNA: TGTGCCAGCAGCCAAGTTGGCAGGGATGGCTACACCTTC. It translates to CASSQVGRDGYTF.